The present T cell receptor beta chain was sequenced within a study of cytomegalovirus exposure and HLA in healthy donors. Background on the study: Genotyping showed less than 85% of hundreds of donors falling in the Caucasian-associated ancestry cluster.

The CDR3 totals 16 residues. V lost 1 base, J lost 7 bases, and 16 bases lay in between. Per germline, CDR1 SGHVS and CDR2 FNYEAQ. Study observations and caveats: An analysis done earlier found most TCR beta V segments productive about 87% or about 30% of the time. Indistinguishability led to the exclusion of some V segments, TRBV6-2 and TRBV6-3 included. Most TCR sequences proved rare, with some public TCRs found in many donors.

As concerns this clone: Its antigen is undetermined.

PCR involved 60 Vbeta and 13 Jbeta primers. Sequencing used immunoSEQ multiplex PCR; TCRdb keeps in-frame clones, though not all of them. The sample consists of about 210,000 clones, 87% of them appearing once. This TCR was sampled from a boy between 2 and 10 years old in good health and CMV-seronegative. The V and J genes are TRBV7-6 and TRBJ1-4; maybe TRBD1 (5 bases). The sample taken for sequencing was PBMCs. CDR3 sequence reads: CASSLGRPLGGEKLFF. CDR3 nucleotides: TGTGCCAGCAGCTTAGGTCGCCCGCTGGGGGGTGAAAAACTGTTTTTT.